The 15 T cell receptor beta chains listed next were all sequenced from one sample in a study of beta chain features in type 1 diabetes. Sequencing targeted expressed TCRB transcripts, as all isolated RNA had been reverse transcribed. Generated by immunoSEQ multiplex PCR, the TCRdb table keeps only in-frame clones and is missing some. The table has almost 350,000 clones, less than 20% seen once; the top ten hold about 0.045%. Source material: naive CD4+ T cells from blood. These receptors came from a woman in her late teens or twenties in good health.

This chain connects TRBV10-3 to TRBJ2-7; 11 positions agree with TRBD2. Germline assignment: CDR1 ENHRY and CDR2 SYGVKD. This CDR3 contains 14 residues. The junction had 3 bases not matched to a gene; V was cut back by 5 bases and J by 3 bases. CDR3 region: CAISPGLADYEQYF. The CDR3 bases are TGTGCCATCAGTCCGGGACTAGCGGACTACGAGCAGTACTTC.

The rearrangement links TRBV6-5 to TRBJ1-3; D remains unclear. Trimming took off 11 bases at V and 3 bases at J, with 8 bases between the two ends. The germline CDR1 and CDR2 sequences are MNHEY and SVGAGI. The CDR3 length is 11 residues. CDR3 DNA: TGTGCCTGCCGGGGTGGAAACACCATATATTTT. Translation: CACRGGNTIYF.

The chain combines TRBV30 with TRBJ1-4; the D gene is possibly TRBD1 (5 bases). Trimming took 5 bases from V and 3 from J, leaving 10 bases between them. Germline V lookup: CDR1 GTSNPN, CDR2 SVGIG (reference sequence). The length of the CDR3 is 13 residues. This CDR3 is CAWAGGPNEKLFF. The DNA for the CDR3 is TGTGCCTGGGCGGGGGGTCCTAATGAAAAACTGTTTTTT.

This chain connects TRBV11-2 to TRBJ2-7; D unclear. Germline V gene sequence: CDR1 SGHAT, CDR2 FQNNGV. This CDR3 is built from 12 residues. Deletions cut 5 bases from V and 7 bases from J, with 12 bases between. CDR3 region: CASSPSFGEQYF. The CDR3 bases are TGTGCCAGCAGCCCCTCGTTCGGGGAGCAGTACTTC.

This clone appeared a few times. J is TRBJ1-1 and V is TRBV5-4; 9 bases fit TRBD1. This CDR3 is built from 14 residues. CDR1 SGHNT and CDR2 YYREEE come from the germline V gene (reference sequence). V trimming: 5 bases; J trimming: 2 bases; junction bases outside the gene matches: 4. CDR3 loop: CASRDRGVNTEAFF. The CDR3 DNA follows: TGTGCCAGCAGGGACAGGGGCGTTAACACTGAAGCTTTCTTT.

The J gene is TRBJ1-2, the V gene TRBV25-1, with TRBD1 identical over 10 bases. This CDR3 has 16 amino acids. Germline lookup yields CDR1 MGHDK and CDR2 SYGVNS. J lost 5 bases, V lost 4 bases, and 10 bases had no gene match. Here the CDR3 DNA reads TGTGCCAGCAGTGGGACTCGGGGACAGGGGTTTTATGGCTACACCTTC. Translated, it gives CASSGTRGQGFYGYTF.

This chain joins TRBV25-1 and TRBJ1-1; tentatively, D is TRBD1 (6 bases). Per the germline V gene, CDR1 is MGHDK and CDR2 is SYGVNS. The length of the CDR3 is 13 residues. V lost 6 bases and J 1 base, leaving 9 bases between the germline ends. For the CDR3, the DNA is TGTGCCAGCAGGAGGGGGAAGAACACTGAAGCTTTCTTT. Residues: CASRRGKNTEAFF.

This clone was picked up a small number of times. The sample contains more than one DNA sequence encoding this CDR3. This sequence joins TRBV30 and TRBJ2-5; 7 nucleotides match TRBD1. In germline, CDR1 is GTSNPN, CDR2 SVGIG (reference sequence). This CDR3 is built from 12 residues. V shed 4 bases, J shed 5 bases, and the junction held 4 bases outside the gene matches. CDR3 bases: TGTGCCTGGAAAGGGGGCAGTGAGACCCAGTACTTC. Amino acid sequence: CAWKGGSETQYF.

This clone was seen a few times. The chain uses TRBV18 and TRBJ2-2, with 8 bases aligning to TRBD2. Germline values: CDR1 KGHSH, CDR2 LQKENI. The CDR3 is 15 residues long. V dropped 2 bases and J dropped 7; count of bases not matched to a gene: 6. Written as DNA, the CDR3 is TGTGCCAGCTCACCAAGGAGCGGGAGCGACGGGGAGCTGTTTTTT. It codes for CASSPRSGSDGELFF.

This clone was observed a handful of times. The J gene is TRBJ2-3, the V gene TRBV18, with 7 bases lining up with TRBD2. V shed 1 base, J shed 2 bases, and the junction held 6 bases outside the gene matches. The germline V gene encodes CDR1 KGHSH and CDR2 LQKENI. The CDR3 is 16 residues long. The CDR3 is CASSPRERGITDTQYF. As DNA, the CDR3 is TGTGCCAGCTCACCACGGGAGCGGGGAATCACAGATACGCAGTATTTT.

The chain is built from TRBV29-1 and TRBJ2-4, with TRBD1 matching over 10 bases. The CDR3 has 17 amino acids. V was pared by 4 bases and J by 3 bases, with 12 bases of the junction left unmatched. Germline CDR1 SQVTM, CDR2 ANQGSEA. The CDR3 loop is CSVGTTGQGWSKNIQYF. CDR3 bases: TGCAGCGTTGGGACAACGGGACAGGGGTGGAGCAAAAACATTCAGTACTTC.

The V and J genes are TRBV30 and TRBJ2-1; 12 nucleotides match TRBD2. The CDR3 has 18 residues. The germline V gene encodes CDR1 GTSNPN and CDR2 SVGIG (reference sequence). Losses at the gene ends were 7 bases for V and 0 bases for J; bases not matched to a gene: 13. The CDR3 DNA reads TGTGCCTTTAAATCTAGCGGGAGGGCCGGAAGCTCCTACAATGAGCAGTTCTTC. It specifies CAFKSSGRAGSSYNEQFF.

The chain combines TRBV5-1 with TRBJ2-5, with 11 nucleotides matching TRBD1. CDR3 length: 15 residues. Trimming removed 4 bases from V and 1 base from J; junction bases left unmatched: 3. The germline V gene encodes CDR1 SGHRS and CDR2 YFSETQ. The CDR3, as DNA: TGCGCCAGCAGCGCCGGGACAGGGGGCCAAGAGACCCAGTACTTC. This codes for CASSAGTGGQETQYF.

This clone was observed once. The rearrangement links TRBV5-1 to TRBJ2-7, with 12 bases matching TRBD2. The CDR3 has 16 residues. Germline trimming cut 1 base from V and 0 bases from J; bases unmatched to any gene: 2. Germline CDR1 is SGHRS and CDR2 is YFSETQ. CDR3 sequence (DNA): TGCGCCAGCAGCTTGCTGACTAGCGGGAGCTCCTACGAGCAGTACTTC. This codes for CASSLLTSGSSYEQYF.

This clone was seen a handful of times. The CDR3 region is CASSLSPTDTQYF. Written as DNA, the CDR3 is TGTGCCAGCAGCCTGTCCCCGACAGATACGCAGTATTTT. The rearrangement links TRBV11-2 to TRBJ2-3; no definite D call. CDR1 and CDR2 (germline): SGHAT, FQNNGV. The CDR3 length is 13 residues. Trimming took off 5 bases at V and 3 bases at J, with 9 bases between the two ends.